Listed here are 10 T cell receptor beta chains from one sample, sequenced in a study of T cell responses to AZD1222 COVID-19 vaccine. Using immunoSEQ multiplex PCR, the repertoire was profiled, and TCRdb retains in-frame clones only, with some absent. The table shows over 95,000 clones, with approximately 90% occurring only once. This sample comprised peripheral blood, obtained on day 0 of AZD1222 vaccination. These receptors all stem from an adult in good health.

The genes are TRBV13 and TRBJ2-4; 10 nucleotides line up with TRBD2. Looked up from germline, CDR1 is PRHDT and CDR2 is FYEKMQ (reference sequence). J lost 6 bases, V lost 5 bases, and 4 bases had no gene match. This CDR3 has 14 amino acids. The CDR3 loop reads CASSPGTSVNIQYF. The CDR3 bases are TGTGCCAGCAGCCCCGGGACTAGCGTAAACATTCAGTACTTC.

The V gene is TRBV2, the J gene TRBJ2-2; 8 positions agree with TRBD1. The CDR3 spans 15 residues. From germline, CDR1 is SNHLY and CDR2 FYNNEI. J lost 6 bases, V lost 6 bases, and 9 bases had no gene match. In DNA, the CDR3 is TGTGCCAGCAGGACTTCAGGGGGCTTCGCCGGGGAGCTGTTTTTT. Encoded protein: CASRTSGGFAGELFF.

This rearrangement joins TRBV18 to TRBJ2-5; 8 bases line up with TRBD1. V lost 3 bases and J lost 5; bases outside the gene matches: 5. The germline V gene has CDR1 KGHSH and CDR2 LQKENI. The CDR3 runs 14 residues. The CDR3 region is CASSPGQGRETQYF. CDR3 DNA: TGTGCCAGCTCACCTGGACAGGGTCGCGAGACCCAGTACTTC.

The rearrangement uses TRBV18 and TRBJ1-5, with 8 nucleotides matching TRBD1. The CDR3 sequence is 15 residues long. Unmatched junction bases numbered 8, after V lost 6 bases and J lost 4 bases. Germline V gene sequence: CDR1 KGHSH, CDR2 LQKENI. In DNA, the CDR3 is TGTGCCAGCTCCCTTGGGACAGGACCTAATCAGCCCCAGCATTTT. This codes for CASSLGTGPNQPQHF.

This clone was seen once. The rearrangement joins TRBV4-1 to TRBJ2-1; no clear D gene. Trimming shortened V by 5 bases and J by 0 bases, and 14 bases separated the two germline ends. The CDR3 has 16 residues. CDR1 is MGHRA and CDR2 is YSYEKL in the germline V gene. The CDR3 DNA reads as TGCGCCAGCAGCGAACCCCCATGGAGCTCCTACAATGAGCAGTTCTTC. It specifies CASSEPPWSSYNEQFF.

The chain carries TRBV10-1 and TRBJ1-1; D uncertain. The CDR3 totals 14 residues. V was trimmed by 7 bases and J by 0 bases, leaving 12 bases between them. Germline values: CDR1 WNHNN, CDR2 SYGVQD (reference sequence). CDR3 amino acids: CASTLGQMNTEAFF. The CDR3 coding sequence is TGCGCCAGCACTTTGGGCCAGATGAACACTGAAGCTTTCTTT.

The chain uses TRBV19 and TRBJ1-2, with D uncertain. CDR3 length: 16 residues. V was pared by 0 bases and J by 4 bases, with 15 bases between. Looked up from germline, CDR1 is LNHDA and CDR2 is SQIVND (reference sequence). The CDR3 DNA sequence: TGTGCCAGTAGTATAGATCTACGGGAATTTAGCTATGGCTACACCTTC. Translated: CASSIDLREFSYGYTF.

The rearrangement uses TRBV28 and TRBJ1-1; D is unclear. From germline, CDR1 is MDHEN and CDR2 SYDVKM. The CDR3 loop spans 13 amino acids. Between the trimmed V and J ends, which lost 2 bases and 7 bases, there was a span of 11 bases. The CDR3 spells CASSLVSGFEAFF. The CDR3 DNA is TGTGCCAGCAGTTTAGTCAGCGGATTTGAAGCTTTCTTT.

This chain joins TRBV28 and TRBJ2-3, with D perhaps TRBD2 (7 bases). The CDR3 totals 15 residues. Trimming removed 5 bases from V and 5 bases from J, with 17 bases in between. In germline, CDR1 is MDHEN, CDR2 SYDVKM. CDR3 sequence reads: CASSLPRGAGDTQYF. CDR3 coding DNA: TGTGCCAGCAGTCTGCCCCGGGGGGCCGGAGATACGCAGTATTTT.

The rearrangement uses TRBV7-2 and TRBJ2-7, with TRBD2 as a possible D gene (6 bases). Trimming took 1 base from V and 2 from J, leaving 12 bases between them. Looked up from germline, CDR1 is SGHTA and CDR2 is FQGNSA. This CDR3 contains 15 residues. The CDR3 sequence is CASSLVGLPTYEQYF. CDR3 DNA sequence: TGTGCCAGCAGCTTAGTGGGACTCCCGACCTACGAGCAGTACTTC.